This T cell receptor (beta chain) came from a study of T cells expressing NK-cell markers. The CDR3 has 15 residues. In germline, CDR1 is MNHEY, CDR2 SMNVEV (reference sequence). TCRdb reanalyzed the 5' RACE reads and collapses them to one entry per CDR3 protein, without DNA. The sample is made up of approximately 550,000 distinct CDR3 sequences, and the top ten hold roughly 3.6% of it. The clonotype was recovered from a man between 18 and 35 years old in good health. The sequenced material came from blood T cells: a sorted CD56 or NKG2C T cell subset, CD4+ or CD8+ T cells, or bulk PBMC T cells (not recorded which). The chain joins TRBV27 to TRBJ2-7; with no DNA, the TCRdb D assignment of TRBD2 cannot be verified. The CDR3 reads CASRRELDGIYEQYF.